What follows is one T cell receptor beta chain and its context. Its antigen is not known. These data are taken from a study of T cell repertoires in cytomegalovirus infection. Findings and caveats of the study: Cumulative public TCR beta family frequency identified carriers of CMV plus the relevant HLA.

From the reads, TCRdb called clonotypes with MiXCR, one entry per CDR3 protein. The sample lists roughly 90,000 distinct CDR3 sequences, roughly 25% occurring once. CDR3 length: 18 amino acids. J was trimmed by 2 bases and V by 3 bases; bases with no gene match: 9. Germline lookup yields CDR1 SQVTM and CDR2 ANQGSEA. Sequencing was performed on CD8+ T cells from cultured PBMCs, taken from culture after CMV antigen stimulation. This chain joins TRBV29-1 and TRBJ2-1; 14 bases fit TRBD2. The source is a human donor in good health (CMV status not recorded). Some clones in this sample may be carry-over from other donors' samples. In DNA, the CDR3 is TGCAGCGTTGAGGGACTAGCGGGAGCCGGTAGGGCCTACAATGAGCAGTTCTTC. Amino acids: CSVEGLAGAGRAYNEQFF.